The 10 T cell receptor beta chains given below trace back to one sample, sequenced in a study of T cell repertoires in cytomegalovirus infection. One entry per CDR3 protein, called by TCRdb with MiXCR from the reads. The sample has a few hundred thousand distinct CDR3 sequences, over 15% seen once. The source material was PBMCs. These receptors were taken from a human donor in good health (CMV status not recorded). Some clones in this sample may be carry-over from other donors' samples.

This clonotype has more than one count but fewer than ten. This rearrangement joins TRBV2 to TRBJ1-1; D is unclear. The CDR3 length is 12 residues. Trimming cost V 3 bases and J 7 bases, with 9 bases left between them. Germline loops: CDR1 SNHLY, CDR2 FYNNEI. The CDR3 DNA is TGTGCCAGCAGTGATGGGGAAGGTGAAGCTTTCTTT. Its protein product is CASSDGEGEAFF.

This chain links TRBV19 with TRBJ2-1; TRBD1 aligns across 7 bases. The CDR3 covers 15 residues. Looked up from germline, CDR1 is LNHDA and CDR2 is SQIVND (reference sequence). V trimming: 7 bases; J trimming: 5 bases; junction bases outside the gene matches: 11. The CDR3 loop reads CASKENRGVNNEQFF. The CDR3 region has the DNA TGTGCCAGTAAGGAGAACAGGGGAGTAAACAATGAGCAGTTCTTC. Filled out from reference TRBV19 and TRBJ2-1, the complete variable domain reads DGGITQSPKYLFRKEGQNVTLSCEQNLNHDAMYWYRQDPGQGLRLIYYSQIVNDFQKGDIAEGYSVSREKKESFPLTVTSAQKNPTAFYLCASKENRGVNNEQFFGPGTRLTVL.

This clonotype was detected a few times. This chain connects TRBV20-1 to TRBJ1-2; maybe TRBD1 (5 bases). With 6 bases removed from V and 4 bases from J, the gap between germline ends came to 15 bases. The CDR3 totals 13 residues. Germline V CDR1 and CDR2: DFQATT, SNEGSKA (reference sequence). The CDR3 DNA reads TGCAGTGCCAACTCTCAGGGACCCTATGGCTACACCTTC. It specifies CSANSQGPYGYTF.

This rearrangement joins TRBV6-5 to TRBJ1-4, with 8 bases matching TRBD1. CDR3 length: 14 amino acids. Germline CDR1 is MNHEY and CDR2 is SVGAGI. The V and J ends lost 7 bases and 8 bases, in that order; junction bases with no gene match: 9. CDR3: CASISRDRPEKLFF. CDR3 sequence (DNA): TGTGCCAGCATTTCCCGGGACAGGCCAGAAAAACTGTTTTTT.

The chain is built from TRBV19 and TRBJ2-1; 8 positions agree with TRBD1. Germline-derived CDR1 and CDR2 are LNHDA and SQIVND (reference sequence). The CDR3 consists of 15 residues. Trimming at V came to 2 bases and at J to 6 bases, leaving 6 bases not matched to a gene. The CDR3 region is CASSILSDRANEQFF. The CDR3 nucleotides are TGTGCCAGTAGTATACTATCGGACAGGGCCAATGAGCAGTTCTTC.

This clonotype was seen a few times. The chain recombines TRBV7-9 with TRBJ2-1, with a tentative D call TRBD1 (6 bases). The CDR3 covers 12 residues. CDR1 is SEHNR and CDR2 is FQNEAQ in the germline V gene (reference sequence). V gave up 11 bases and J gave up 8 bases, with 16 bases separating them. The CDR3 reads CAGGQNFYEQFF. CDR3 DNA: TGTGCCGGTGGACAGAATTTCTATGAGCAGTTCTTC. Filled out from reference TRBV7-9 and TRBJ2-1, the complete variable domain reads DTGVSQNPRHKITKRGQNVTFRCDPISEHNRLYWYRQTLGQGPEFLTYFQNEAQLEKSRLLSDRFSAERPKGSFSTLEIQRTEQGDSAMYLCAGGQNFYEQFFGPGTRLTVL.

This clonotype has more than one count but fewer than ten. The V and J genes are TRBV6-5 and TRBJ2-3; 11 positions match TRBD2. V dropped 5 bases and J dropped 6; count of bases not matched to a gene: 4. Germline V CDR1 and CDR2: MNHEY, SVGAGI. This CDR3 is built from 14 residues. The chain's CDR3 is CASSRGTSGDTQYF. CDR3 bases: TGTGCCAGCAGTCGCGGGACTAGCGGTGATACGCAGTATTTT.

CDR3 protein: CASSLSRDRVTETQYF. The CDR3 coding sequence is TGTGCCAGCAGTTTAAGTCGGGACAGGGTTACGGAGACCCAGTACTTC. The chain links TRBV28 to TRBJ2-5, with 9 nucleotides matching TRBD1. The CDR3 has 16 residues. The ends lost 2 bases at V and 5 bases at J; junction bases unmatched: 9. In germline, CDR1 is MDHEN, CDR2 SYDVKM.

This clonotype was observed many times. The chain employs TRBV7-2 and TRBJ2-2, with D unresolved. The V gene lost 1 base and the J gene lost 6 bases, with 12 bases spanning the gap. Germline V gene data show CDR1 as SGHTA and CDR2 as FQGNSA. The CDR3 runs 15 residues. In nucleotides, the CDR3 is TGTGCCAGCAGCTTAGGGGGAAAGAGCGCCGGGGAGCTGTTTTTT. Its protein is CASSLGGKSAGELFF. Variable domain in full (rest from reference TRBV7-2 and TRBJ2-2): GAGVSQSPSNKVTEKGKDVELRCDPISGHTALYWYRQSLGQGLEFLIYFQGNSAPDKSGLPSDRFSAERTGGSVSTLTIQRTQQEDSAVYLCASSLGGKSAGELFFGEGSRLTVL.

This clonotype was picked up many times. J is TRBJ2-1 and V is TRBV12-3 or TRBV12-4; D unclear. Trimming took 2 bases from V and 7 from J, leaving 6 bases between them. This CDR3 is built from 12 residues. This chain's CDR3 is CASSLIRNEQFF. In DNA form, the CDR3 reads TGTGCCAGCAGTTTAATTAGGAATGAGCAGTTCTTC.